This T cell receptor beta chain was found in a study of T cell changes during pregnancy in multiple sclerosis. The data were produced by immunoSEQ multiplex PCR, yet TCRdb's version contains in-frame clones alone and is incomplete. The sample records some 83,000 clones, about 91% being singletons. The CDR3 consists of 14 residues. With V trimmed by 3 bases and J by 6 bases, 7 bases remained unmatched. Per germline, CDR1 MGHRA and CDR2 YSYEKL. Sequencing was performed on PBMCs, taken in the first trimester of pregnancy. V and J are TRBV4-1 and TRBJ2-5, with 7 bases lining up with TRBD1. This sequence originates from a female donor in good health, serving as a control in a pregnancy study. Some clones in this sample may be carry-over from other donors' samples. CDR3 protein: CASSHPARGKTQYF. The DNA for the CDR3 is TGCGCCAGCAGCCACCCCGCCAGGGGGAAGACCCAGTACTTC.